These 10 T cell receptor beta chains share one sample of origin, sequenced in a study of T cell repertoires in cytomegalovirus infection. These TCRs' antigens remain unknown. TCRdb processed the reads anew with MiXCR; each CDR3 protein has one entry. The sample comprises fewer than 650,000 distinct CDR3 sequences, almost 40% of which are singletons, and roughly 50% rests with the top ten. This specimen consisted of cultured PBMCs, obtained from culture after CMV antigen stimulation. These TCRs come from a human donor in good health (CMV status not recorded). Some clones in this sample may be carry-over from other donors' samples.

V and J are TRBV2 and TRBJ2-5; D is perhaps TRBD1 or TRBD2 (5 bases each). V lost 4 bases and J lost 3, with 9 bases in between. The germline V gene encodes CDR1 SNHLY and CDR2 FYNNEI. The CDR3 length is 13 residues. CDR3 loop: CASSAVGEETQYF. The CDR3, as DNA: TGTGCCAGCAGTGCGGTGGGGGAAGAGACCCAGTACTTC.

The V gene is TRBV5-6, the J gene TRBJ2-7; D is undetermined. Trimming shortened V by 0 bases and J by 3 bases, and 10 bases separated the two germline ends. CDR1 SGHDT and CDR2 YYEEEE come from the germline V gene. The CDR3 spans 14 residues. The DNA for the CDR3 is TGTGCCAGCAGCTTGGGACCGCTAGACTACGAGCAGTACTTC. This encodes CASSLGPLDYEQYF.

The rearrangement uses TRBV7-2 and TRBJ1-2; the D gene is possibly TRBD1 (5 bases). The germline V and J ends were trimmed by 7 bases and 6 bases, with 18 bases remaining between them. Germline V gene lookup returns CDR1 SGHTA and CDR2 FQGNSA. The CDR3 has 14 residues. The CDR3 DNA sequence: TGTGCCAGCACCCCCGGGGCAGGGCGTCATGGCTACACCTTC. Its protein product is CASTPGAGRHGYTF. The variable domain in full, with the rest retrieved from reference TRBV7-2 and TRBJ1-2, is GAGVSQSPSNKVTEKGKDVELRCDPISGHTALYWYRQSLGQGLEFLIYFQGNSAPDKSGLPSDRFSAERTGGSVSTLTIQRTQQEDSAVYLCASTPGAGRHGYTFGSGTRLTVV.

V is TRBV7-2 and J is TRBJ1-2, with 9 bases lining up with TRBD1. Germline CDR1 reads SGHTA; CDR2 reads FQGNSA. Trimming cost V 5 bases and J 4 bases; bases outside gene matches: 5. CDR3 size: 14 residues. The CDR3 DNA reads TGTGCCAGCAGCCGGACAGGGGTCTTCTATGGCTACACCTTC. This sequence encodes CASSRTGVFYGYTF.

V is TRBV20-1 and J is TRBJ1-5, with 8 positions matching TRBD1. The V gene's germline CDR1 is DFQATT and CDR2 SNEGSKA (reference sequence). V lost 6 bases to trimming and J lost 6 bases; unmatched junction nucleotides: 10. This CDR3 comprises 14 residues. Here the CDR3 DNA reads TGCAGTGCCGTAGGACAGGGTGGAGGTCAGCCCCAGCATTTT. It codes for CSAVGQGGGQPQHF.

J is TRBJ2-1 and V is TRBV12-3 or TRBV12-4, with D maybe TRBD2 (7 bases). Between the trimmed V and J ends, which lost 4 bases and 3 bases, there was a span of 13 bases. The CDR3 is 15 amino acids. CDR3 sequence: CASSWVRGGYNEQFF. The CDR3 DNA reads as TGTGCCAGCAGTTGGGTTAGGGGGGGCTACAATGAGCAGTTCTTC.

The chain employs TRBV5-4 and TRBJ1-3; the D is unclear. The germline gives CDR1 SGHNT, CDR2 YYREEE (reference sequence). This CDR3 has 15 amino acids. V was clipped by 1 base and J by 4 bases, with 12 bases between them. CDR3 protein: CASSLSTNVGNTIYF. As DNA, the CDR3 is TGTGCCAGCAGCTTGTCGACGAATGTGGGAAACACCATATATTTT. The variable domain in full, with the rest retrieved from reference TRBV5-4 and TRBJ1-3, is ETGVTQSPTHLIKTRGQQVTLRCSSQSGHNTVSWYQQALGQGPQFIFQYYREEENGRGNFPPRFSGLQFPNYSSELNVNALELDDSALYLCASSLSTNVGNTIYFGEGSWLTVV.

This chain uses TRBV7-2 with TRBJ2-1; D unclear. CDR1 is SGHTA, CDR2 FQGNSA, per germline. The V end was cut by 0 bases, the J end by 9 bases, with 12 bases between. The CDR3 totals 14 residues. The CDR3 loop reads CASSLARWAGEQFF. The DNA of the CDR3 is TGTGCCAGCAGCTTAGCGCGCTGGGCCGGTGAGCAGTTCTTC.

CDR3 residues: CASSLVQREQFF. The CDR3 coding sequence is TGTGCCAGCAGCTTAGTACAACGGGAGCAGTTCTTC. The chain carries TRBV7-2 and TRBJ2-1; D remains ambiguous. This CDR3 contains 12 residues. From germline, CDR1 is SGHTA and CDR2 FQGNSA. Trimming left V 1 base short and J 10 bases short, with 8 bases between.

This chain connects TRBV4-1 to TRBJ2-3; D uncertain. Germline V gene sequence: CDR1 MGHRA, CDR2 YSYEKL. V dropped 3 bases and J dropped 3 bases, with 7 bases sitting between them. This CDR3 has 13 amino acids. The CDR3 sequence: CASSHSWTDTQYF. The CDR3 coding sequence is TGCGCCAGCAGCCATAGCTGGACAGATACGCAGTATTTT.